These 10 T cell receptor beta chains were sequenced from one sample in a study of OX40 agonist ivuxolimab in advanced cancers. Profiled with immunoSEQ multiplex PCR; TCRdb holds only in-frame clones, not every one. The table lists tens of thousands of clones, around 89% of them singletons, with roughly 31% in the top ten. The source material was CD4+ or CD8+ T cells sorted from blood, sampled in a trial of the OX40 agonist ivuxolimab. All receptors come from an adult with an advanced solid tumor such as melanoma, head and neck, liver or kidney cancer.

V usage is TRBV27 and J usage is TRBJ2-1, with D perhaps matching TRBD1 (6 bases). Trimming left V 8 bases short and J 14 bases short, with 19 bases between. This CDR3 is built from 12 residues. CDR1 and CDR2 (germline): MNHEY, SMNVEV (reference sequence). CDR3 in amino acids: CASGPGQLGEFF. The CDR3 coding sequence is TGTGCCAGCGGCCCTGGACAGCTGGGGGAGTTCTTC.

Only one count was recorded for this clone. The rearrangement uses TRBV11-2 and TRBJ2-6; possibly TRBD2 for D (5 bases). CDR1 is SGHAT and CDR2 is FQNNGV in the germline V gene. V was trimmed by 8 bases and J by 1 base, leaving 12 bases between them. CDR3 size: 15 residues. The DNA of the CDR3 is TGTGCCAGCGGGCCCGGCGGGTCTGGGGCCAACGTCCTGACTTTC. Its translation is CASGPGGSGANVLTF.

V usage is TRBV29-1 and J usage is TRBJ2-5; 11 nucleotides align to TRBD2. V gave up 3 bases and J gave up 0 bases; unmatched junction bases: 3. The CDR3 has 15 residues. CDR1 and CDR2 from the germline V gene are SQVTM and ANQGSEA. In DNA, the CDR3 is TGCAGCGTTGACGGACTAGCGGGTCACCAAGAGACCCAGTACTTC. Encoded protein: CSVDGLAGHQETQYF.

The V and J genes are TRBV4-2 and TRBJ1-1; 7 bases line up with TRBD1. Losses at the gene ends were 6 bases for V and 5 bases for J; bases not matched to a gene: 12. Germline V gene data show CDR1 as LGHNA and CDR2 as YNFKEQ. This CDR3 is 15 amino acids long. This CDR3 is CASRDRNPSSTEAFF. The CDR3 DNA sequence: TGTGCCAGCAGGGACAGGAACCCATCTTCGACTGAAGCTTTCTTT.

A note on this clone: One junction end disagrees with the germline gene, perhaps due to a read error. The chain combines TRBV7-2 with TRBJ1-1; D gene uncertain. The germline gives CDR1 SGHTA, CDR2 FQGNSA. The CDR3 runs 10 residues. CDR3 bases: TGTGCCAGCAGCTTATGGCCGCACGACTTT. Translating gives CASSLWPHDF.

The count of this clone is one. The CDR3 spells CASTTQGGGDQPQHF. CDR3 sequence (DNA): TGTGCCAGTACTACCCAGGGGGGCGGGGATCAGCCCCAGCATTTT. This chain uses TRBV19 with TRBJ1-5; 7 bases line up with TRBD1. The germline CDR1 and CDR2 sequences are LNHDA and SQIVND (reference sequence). The V and J ends lost 7 bases and 5 bases, in that order; junction bases with no gene match: 11. The CDR3 contains 15 residues.

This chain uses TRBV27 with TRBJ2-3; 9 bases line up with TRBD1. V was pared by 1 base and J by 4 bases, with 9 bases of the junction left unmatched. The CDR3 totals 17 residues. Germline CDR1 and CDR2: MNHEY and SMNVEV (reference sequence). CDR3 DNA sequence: TGTGCCAGCAGTTTATGGAAGACAGGGGGACAATCAGATACGCAGTATTTT. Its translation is CASSLWKTGGQSDTQYF.

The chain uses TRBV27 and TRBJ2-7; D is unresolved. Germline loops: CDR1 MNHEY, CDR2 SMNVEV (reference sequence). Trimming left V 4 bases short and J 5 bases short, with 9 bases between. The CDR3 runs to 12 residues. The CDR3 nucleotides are TGTGCCAGCAGTTCCCGGGCAGACGAGCAGTACTTC. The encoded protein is CASSSRADEQYF.

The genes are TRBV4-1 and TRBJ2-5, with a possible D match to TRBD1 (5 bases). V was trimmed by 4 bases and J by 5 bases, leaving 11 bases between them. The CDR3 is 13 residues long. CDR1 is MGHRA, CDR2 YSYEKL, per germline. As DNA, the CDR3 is TGCGCCAGCAGCCCCTACTCAGGGGAGACCCAGTACTTC. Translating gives CASSPYSGETQYF.

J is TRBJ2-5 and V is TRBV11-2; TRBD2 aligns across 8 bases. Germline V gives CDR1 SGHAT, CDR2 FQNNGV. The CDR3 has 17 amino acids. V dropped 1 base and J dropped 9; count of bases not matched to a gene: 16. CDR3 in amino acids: CASSLVVWREASTAQYF. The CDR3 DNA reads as TGTGCCAGCAGCTTAGTCGTTTGGCGGGAGGCTAGTACGGCCCAGTACTTC. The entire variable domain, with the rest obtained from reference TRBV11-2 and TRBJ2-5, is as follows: EAGVAQSPRYKIIEKRQSVAFWCNPISGHATLYWYQQILGQGPKLLIQFQNNGVVDDSQLPKDRFSAERLKGVDSTLKIQPAKLEDSAVYLCASSLVVWREASTAQYFGPGTRLLVL.